Shown below are 12 T cell receptor beta chains from a single sample sequenced in a study of T-cell reconstitution after alpha-beta-depleted transplantation in children. This sample's TCRbeta library carried unique molecular identifier barcodes. TCRdb reanalysed the PCR reads using MiXCR and keeps one entry per CDR3 protein. The sample holds 540,000 or so distinct CDR3 sequences, more than 20% seen once. The sample here was PBMCs, mostly from graft donor cells, taken 360 days after TCRalphabeta/CD19-depleted stem cell transplant. The receptors stem from a boy in the first two years of life who had a stem cell transplant for acute myeloid leukemia, so the T cells may come from the graft donor.

The chain couples TRBV29-1 to TRBJ2-7; D may be TRBD1 (6 bases). Trimming took off 6 bases at V and 7 bases at J, with 13 bases between the two ends. The CDR3 has 11 residues. The germline V gene has CDR1 SQVTM and CDR2 ANQGSEA. The CDR3 loop is CSVFTGLEQYV. CDR3 nucleotides: TGCAGCGTATTCACAGGGCTTGAGCAGTACGTC.

The rearrangement uses TRBV4-3 and TRBJ1-1; 7 bases are shared with TRBD1. This CDR3 is built from 14 residues. The trim removed 0 bases at V and 7 bases at J, leaving 5 bases unmatched. Germline values: CDR1 LGHNA, CDR2 YSLEER. The CDR3 here is CASSQEAGTDEAFF. DNA of the CDR3: TGCGCCAGCAGCCAAGAAGCCGGGACAGATGAAGCTTTCTTT.

This clonotype was seen ten or more times. V is TRBV28 and J is TRBJ2-6; D is unclear. Trimming stripped 2 bases from V and 4 bases from J, with 24 bases between. The CDR3 has 20 amino acids. Germline values: CDR1 MDHEN, CDR2 SYDVKM. The CDR3 DNA sequence: TGTGCCAGCAGTTTAAGTCTTTTGTTGTCGGGTTCGGCCGGGGCCAACGTCCTGACTTTC. It translates to CASSLSLLLSGSAGANVLTF.

J is TRBJ2-2 and V is TRBV12-3 or TRBV12-4; possible D gene TRBD1, 5 bases. Trimming cost V 3 bases and J 0 bases, with 11 bases left between them. The CDR3 loop spans 16 amino acids. CDR3 amino acids: CASSLGPYSNTGELFF. The CDR3 DNA follows: TGTGCCAGCAGTTTGGGGCCGTACTCGAACACCGGGGAGCTGTTTTTT.

A few counts support this clonotype. The chain uses TRBV12-3 or TRBV12-4 and TRBJ2-1; D gene unclear. V was clipped by 3 bases and J by 3 bases, with 12 bases between them. The CDR3 is 15 amino acids. CDR3 region: CASSLFDLGYNEQFF. In DNA form, the CDR3 reads TGTGCCAGCAGTTTGTTTGATTTGGGCTACAATGAGCAGTTCTTC.

The chain has TRBV3-1 and TRBJ2-5; a weak D match, TRBD2 (7 bases). The CDR3 covers 14 residues. Germline V CDR1 and CDR2: LGHDT, YNNKEL (reference sequence). Trimming removed 7 bases from V and 4 bases from J, with 16 bases in between. Here the CDR3 DNA reads TGTGCCAGCAACCTGGGGGGGCTTGGAGAGACCCAGTACTTC. This gives the protein CASNLGGLGETQYF.

With regard to this clonotype: The junction shows a germline mismatch at one end, possibly a read error. The gene calls are TRBV20-1 and TRBJ1-4; D gene uncertain. Germline V CDR1 and CDR2: DFQATT, SNEGSKA (reference sequence). This CDR3 is built from 11 residues. The CDR3 here is CSGGRNEKLCF. In DNA, the CDR3 is TGCAGTGGAGGGAGGAATGAAAAACTGTGTTTT.

The chain recombines TRBV20-1 with TRBJ1-2; D is unresolved. This CDR3 is 12 amino acids long. V lost 4 bases, J lost 2 bases, and 8 bases lay in between. Germline V CDR1 and CDR2: DFQATT, SNEGSKA (reference sequence). CDR3 region: CSAILVNYGYTF. The CDR3, as DNA: TGCAGTGCTATCCTAGTGAACTATGGCTACACCTTC.

This clonotype was recorded a few times. This rearrangement joins TRBV20-1 to TRBJ1-4; D gene ambiguous. Germline CDR1 reads DFQATT; CDR2 reads SNEGSKA (reference sequence). The germline V and J ends were trimmed by 0 bases and 7 bases, with 18 bases remaining between them. The CDR3 totals 16 residues. CDR3 DNA: TGCAGTGCTAGAGATCCTGTGACATTCGTATCTGAAAAACTGTTTTTT. This codes for CSARDPVTFVSEKLFF.

This clonotype was detected many times. The chain recombines TRBV20-1 with TRBJ2-7; TRBD1 matches 7 bases. The CDR3 totals 13 residues. Germline values: CDR1 DFQATT, CDR2 SNEGSKA (reference sequence). Trimming removed 6 bases from V and 3 bases from J; junction bases left unmatched: 8. The CDR3 DNA reads TGCAGTGCCTCGACAGGGATAGGCTACGAGCAGTACTTC. Its translation: CSASTGIGYEQYF.

This clonotype occurred a few times. This rearrangement joins TRBV4-3 to TRBJ2-3; the D call may be TRBD1 or TRBD2 (6 bases each). V dropped 0 bases and J dropped 0 bases, with 10 bases sitting between them. From germline, CDR1 is LGHNA and CDR2 YSLEER. The CDR3 contains 16 residues. This CDR3 reads CASSQETGASTDTQYF. CDR3 in DNA: TGCGCCAGCAGCCAAGAAACGGGGGCTAGCACAGATACGCAGTATTTT.

The V call is TRBV11-2, the J call TRBJ1-1; the D gene is possibly TRBD1 (5 bases). Germline V lookup: CDR1 SGHAT, CDR2 FQNNGV. The CDR3 spans 13 residues. Trimming took off 5 bases at V and 8 bases at J, with 15 bases between the two ends. The CDR3 nucleotides are TGTGCCAGCAGCCCAAGGGGACTCGTGGAAGCTTTCTTT. Amino acids: CASSPRGLVEAFF.